This T cell receptor (beta chain) was observed in a study of T cell repertoires in cytomegalovirus infection. Study-wide context: Epitope selection comprised recently identified HLA-C-restricted CMV epitopes and well-studied HLA-B-restricted CMV epitopes. Evidence of both CMV infection and a matching HLA type came from public TCR beta signatures.

The CDR3 length is 17 residues. J lost 10 bases, V lost 4 bases, and 16 bases had no gene match. Germline-derived CDR1 and CDR2 are LNHDA and SQIVND (reference sequence). On this clonotype itself: Its antigen is undetermined.

General study findings and limits: HLA-C-restricted CMV clonotypes gave the most frequent clonotype in two of eight donors.

From the reads, TCRdb called clonotypes with MiXCR, one entry per CDR3 protein. The repertoire consists of fewer than 1,000,000 distinct CDR3 sequences, with less than 40% occurring once and the leading ten covering over 13%. The chain carries TRBV19 and TRBJ1-6; the match to TRBD1 covers 7 bases. This sequence was found in a human donor in good health (CMV status not recorded). Some clones in this sample may be carry-over from other donors' samples. Specimen: cultured CD8+ T cells from PBMCs, collected from culture after CMV antigen stimulation. The CDR3 coding sequence is TGTGCCAGTAGTAACCAATCCCAACAGGGGATCATCTCACCCCTCCACTTT. Amino acid sequence: CASSNQSQQGIISPLHF.